The 12 T cell receptor beta chains below come from one sample, sequenced in a study of T cell changes during pregnancy in multiple sclerosis. Assay: immunoSEQ multiplex PCR; the TCRdb copy retains only in-frame clones and omits some. The sample lists some 17,000 clones; 95% to 97% were seen once. The sequenced sample was peripheral blood, obtained in the third trimester of pregnancy. The source of these receptors is a female donor with multiple sclerosis, enrolled in a pregnancy study.

The chain carries TRBV19 and TRBJ2-7; D might be TRBD1 (6 bases). The ends were cut back, 4 bases at V and 3 bases at J, with 13 bases in the middle. The CDR3 runs 14 residues. The germline V gene has CDR1 LNHDA and CDR2 SQIVND (reference sequence). CDR3 region: CASSTDRKNYEQYF. The CDR3 DNA reads as TGTGCCAGTAGTACGGACAGAAAGAACTACGAGCAGTACTTC.

The genes are TRBV19 and TRBJ2-1; 7 nucleotides agree with TRBD2. V dropped 3 bases and J dropped 5; count of bases not matched to a gene: 10. Germline V gene lookup returns CDR1 LNHDA and CDR2 SQIVND (reference sequence). This CDR3 is built from 16 residues. In DNA form, the CDR3 reads TGTGCCAGTAGTATTTGGGAGAGCGGGACGAACAATGAGCAGTTCTTC. Protein: CASSIWESGTNNEQFF.

The chain has TRBV7-6 and TRBJ2-7; 7 bases align to TRBD2. In germline, CDR1 is SGHVS, CDR2 FNYEAQ. The CDR3 loop spans 15 amino acids. The V segment lost 5 bases and the J segment 7 bases; nucleotides outside the gene matches: 14. In nucleotides, the CDR3 is TGTGCCAGCAGCGCCCTGGGGGGGGTCCTTTTAGAGCAGTACTTC. Protein sequence: CASSALGGVLLEQYF.

This clone was picked up one time. This chain uses TRBV19 with TRBJ1-4; 9 nucleotides line up with TRBD1. V lost 4 bases, J lost 2 bases, and 2 bases stayed unmatched. The CDR3 runs 15 residues. Germline V gene lookup returns CDR1 LNHDA and CDR2 SQIVND (reference sequence). CDR3 amino acids: CASSTDRGTNEKLFF. CDR3 sequence (DNA): TGTGCCAGTAGTACCGACAGGGGGACTAATGAAAAACTGTTTTTT.

The chain couples TRBV11-3 to TRBJ2-2; 11 bases are a match to TRBD2. V dropped 5 bases and J dropped 1; count of bases not matched to a gene: 6. The CDR3 loop spans 17 amino acids. Per the germline V gene, CDR1 is SGHNT and CDR2 is YENEEA. The CDR3 sequence is CASSRSGGARNTGELFF. CDR3 DNA sequence: TGTGCCAGCAGCCGTAGCGGGGGGGCACGGAACACCGGGGAGCTGTTTTTT.

This chain links TRBV28 with TRBJ2-3, with 8 nucleotides matching TRBD1. The CDR3 is 14 residues long. Trimming at V came to 6 bases and at J to 6 bases, leaving 8 bases not matched to a gene. CDR1 and CDR2 (germline): MDHEN, SYDVKM. The CDR3 is CASSRTGKFDTQYF. As DNA, the CDR3 is TGTGCCAGCAGCCGGACAGGGAAGTTTGATACGCAGTATTTT.

This clone was recorded a few times. The chain has TRBV28 and TRBJ1-5, with a possible D match to TRBD1 (6 bases). Germline CDR1 MDHEN, CDR2 SYDVKM. Trimming took 7 bases from V and 7 from J, leaving 26 bases between them. CDR3 length: 17 amino acids. The chain's CDR3 is CASTSVLAQVRGQPQHF. CDR3 sequence (DNA): TGTGCCAGCACCTCTGTGCTCGCACAGGTTAGGGGGCAGCCCCAGCATTTT. Together with reference TRBV28 and TRBJ1-5, the CDR3 gives the full variable domain: DVKVTQSSRYLVKRTGEKVFLECVQDMDHENMFWYRQDPGLGLRLIYFSYDVKMKEKGDIPEGYSVSREKKERFSLILESASTNQTSMYLCASTSVLAQVRGQPQHFGDGTRLSIL.

The chain uses TRBV6-1 and TRBJ1-1, with 8 bases aligning to TRBD1. CDR1 and CDR2 from the germline V gene are MNHNS and SASEGT. Trimming cost V 7 bases and J 10 bases; bases outside gene matches: 8. The CDR3 runs to 12 residues. CDR3 region: CASTEQGDRAFF. The CDR3 DNA is TGTGCCAGCACCGAACAGGGGGATAGAGCTTTCTTT.

The V call is TRBV4-2, the J call TRBJ2-3; TRBD2 aligns across 7 bases. Germline assignment: CDR1 LGHNA and CDR2 YNFKEQ. V dropped 6 bases and J dropped 0; count of bases not matched to a gene: 3. The CDR3 spans 14 residues. The CDR3 bases are TGTGCCAGCAGTCTAGCGGAGAGCACAGATACGCAGTATTTT. Amino acid sequence: CASSLAESTDTQYF.

This rearrangement joins TRBV5-4 to TRBJ2-7; TRBD2 matches 11 bases. CDR3 size: 17 residues. V gave up 4 bases and J gave up 1 base; unmatched junction bases: 10. Germline V gene lookup returns CDR1 SGHNT and CDR2 YYREEE (reference sequence). The CDR3 region is CASSLTSGGHGSYEQYF. CDR3 sequence (DNA): TGTGCCAGCAGCCTTACTAGCGGGGGTCACGGGTCCTACGAGCAGTACTTC. The full variable domain, with the rest looked up from reference TRBV5-4 and TRBJ2-7, is ETGVTQSPTHLIKTRGQQVTLRCSSQSGHNTVSWYQQALGQGPQFIFQYYREEENGRGNFPPRFSGLQFPNYSSELNVNALELDDSALYLCASSLTSGGHGSYEQYFGPGTRLTVT.

The CDR3 nucleotides are TGTGCCAGCAGTTTACGAGGGTTGCCCTACAATGAGCAGTTCTTC. Its translation is CASSLRGLPYNEQFF. The chain carries TRBV27 and TRBJ2-1, with D possibly matching TRBD2 (5 bases). V lost 2 bases and J 2 bases, leaving 10 bases between the germline ends. The CDR3 has 15 residues. Germline lookup yields CDR1 MNHEY and CDR2 SMNVEV (reference sequence).

This clone was seen just once. The gene calls are TRBV10-3 and TRBJ1-5, with 7 bases identical to TRBD1. The germline gives CDR1 ENHRY, CDR2 SYGVKD. The ends lost 6 bases at V and 2 bases at J; junction bases unmatched: 4. The CDR3 has 14 residues. This chain's CDR3 is CAISSQGGNQPQHF. CDR3 nucleotide sequence: TGTGCCATCAGCTCTCAGGGGGGCAATCAGCCCCAGCATTTT.